What follows are 18 T cell receptor beta chains derived from one specimen sequenced in a study of blood T cells in healthy people across ages. Combining a sample-barcoded 5' primer with a J-beta primer mix, a second PCR ran for about 7 to 12 cycles. One entry per CDR3 protein results from TCRdb running MiXCR on the 5' RACE reads. The sample has about 930,000 distinct CDR3 sequences, under 35% seen once; the top ten hold roughly 10%. These same records also appear under a second study, on T cells of mothers and their children.

The specimen sequenced was blood. These receptors originate from a woman aged 40 to 49 in good health.

This clonotype was observed a handful of times. The V call is TRBV7-6, the J call TRBJ2-3; D is unclear. The CDR3 covers 15 residues. V lost 5 bases, J lost 5 bases, and 17 bases lay in between. Germline-derived CDR1 and CDR2 are SGHVS and FNYEAQ. The CDR3 nucleotides read TGTGCCAGCAGCCGTCAGATCGTGGGGAAAGATACGCAGTATTTT. Translation: CASSRQIVGKDTQYF.

In its sample, this clonotype was seen a few times. J is TRBJ1-5 and V is TRBV4-2, with D unresolved. Trimming stripped 5 bases from V and 4 bases from J, with 9 bases between. The CDR3 sequence is 13 residues long. Germline V gene lookup returns CDR1 LGHNA and CDR2 YNFKEQ. The chain's CDR3 is CASSEIENQPQHF. The CDR3, as DNA: TGTGCCAGCAGCGAGATAGAGAATCAGCCCCAGCATTTT.

In its sample, this clonotype was seen a few times. J is TRBJ2-7 and V is TRBV20-1; D is unclear. The V end was cut by 1 base, the J end by 3 bases, with 7 bases between. CDR1 DFQATT and CDR2 SNEGSKA come from the germline V gene (reference sequence). The CDR3 runs 12 residues. CDR3: CSARGGNYEQYF. Here the CDR3 DNA reads TGCAGTGCTAGAGGGGGAAACTACGAGCAGTACTTC.

The chain employs TRBV7-6 and TRBJ1-1; tentatively, D is TRBD1 (5 bases). The CDR3 spans 14 residues. V was trimmed by 3 bases and J by 1 base, leaving 9 bases between them. Germline V gives CDR1 SGHVS, CDR2 FNYEAQ. The CDR3 DNA follows: TGTGCCAGCAGCTTTGGGGGGAAGAACACTGAAGCTTTCTTT. Its translation is CASSFGGKNTEAFF.

As regards this clonotype: The junction shows a germline mismatch at one end, possibly a read error. J is TRBJ2-6 and V is TRBV9; D perhaps matches TRBD1 (6 bases). Germline CDR1 SGDLS, CDR2 YYNGEE. This CDR3 spans 15 amino acids. The chain's CDR3 is CASSAGFLGANVRTF. DNA for the CDR3: TGTGCCAGCAGCGCAGGGTTTCTGGGGGCCAACGTCCGGACTTTC.

The chain combines TRBV29-1 with TRBJ2-1; TRBD2 might be the D (5 bases). The assigned J gene may be wrong: the sequence end matches TRBJ2-7 better. Germline V gene lookup returns CDR1 SQVTM and CDR2 ANQGSEA. This CDR3 has 14 amino acids. The CDR3 DNA reads TGCAGCGTTGAACCGGGAACCCCCTACAATGAGCAGTACTTC. The encoded protein is CSVEPGTPYNEQYF.

There are many counts of this clonotype. The chain employs TRBV28 and TRBJ2-7; 7 bases agree with TRBD1. Germline loops: CDR1 MDHEN, CDR2 SYDVKM. Trimming removed 4 bases from V and 2 bases from J; junction bases left unmatched: 11. This CDR3 is 16 amino acids long. CDR3 coding DNA: TGTGCCAGCAGTTCTTCAGGGGGTTTGCCAACCTACGAGCAGTACTTC. Amino acids: CASSSSGGLPTYEQYF.

The chain combines TRBV28 with TRBJ2-1, with D possibly matching TRBD2 (6 bases). V lost 10 bases and J 6 bases, leaving 13 bases between the germline ends. The CDR3 runs to 12 residues. The germline V gene has CDR1 MDHEN and CDR2 SYDVKM. The CDR3 sequence: CATDYPGNEQFF. The CDR3, as DNA: TGTGCCACGGACTATCCGGGCAATGAGCAGTTCTTC.

V and J are TRBV6-5 and TRBJ1-1; TRBD1 agrees at 7 bases. Germline assignment: CDR1 MNHEY and CDR2 SVGAGI. This CDR3 spans 14 amino acids. Trimming took 6 bases from V and 1 from J; bases not matched to a gene: 5. DNA of the CDR3: TGTGCCAGCAGGGCCGGGACAGCGAACACTGAAGCTTTCTTT. Translating gives CASRAGTANTEAFF.

As DNA, the CDR3 is TGTGCCAGCAGCCCTGATATAAACACTGAAGCTTTCTTT. Translated, it gives CASSPDINTEAFF. The rearrangement joins TRBV11-2 to TRBJ1-1; D not resolved. This CDR3 spans 13 amino acids. V shed 5 bases and J shed 2 bases, with 9 bases lying between them. Germline V gene data show CDR1 as SGHAT and CDR2 as FQNNGV.

This clonotype was seen a handful of times. One junction end does not reproduce the germline sequence, and a read error may be involved. The chain carries TRBV3-1 and TRBJ2-1; 8 bases agree with TRBD2. Germline V gene sequence: CDR1 LGHDT, CDR2 YNNKEL (reference sequence). This CDR3 is built from 15 residues. CDR3 coding DNA: TGTGCCAGCGGCCAAGGAGGGACTAGAAATAGTGAGCAGTTCTTC. Translation gives CASGQGGTRNSEQFF.

This clonotype was recorded many times. V gene TRBV29-1 combines with J gene TRBJ1-1; D remains ambiguous. The V gene's germline CDR1 is SQVTM and CDR2 ANQGSEA. Trimming shortened V by 5 bases and J by 5 bases, and 12 bases separated the two germline ends. The CDR3 totals 12 residues. This chain's CDR3 is CSVYDGMTEAFF. The CDR3 DNA sequence: TGCAGCGTTTACGACGGTATGACTGAAGCTTTCTTT.

V is TRBV29-1 and J is TRBJ2-1; D unclear. V lost 0 bases to trimming and J lost 0 bases, with 9 bases between them. The CDR3 length is 15 residues. The germline V gene has CDR1 SQVTM and CDR2 ANQGSEA. CDR3 in amino acids: CSVEDRRTSYNEQFF. The CDR3 DNA reads TGCAGCGTTGAAGATAGACGGACCTCCTACAATGAGCAGTTCTTC.

In its sample, this clonotype was seen a few times. The chain links TRBV20-1 to TRBJ2-1; TRBD2 aligns across 8 bases. Per the germline V gene, CDR1 is DFQATT and CDR2 is SNEGSKA (reference sequence). This CDR3 has 15 residues. V shed 3 bases and J 3 bases; nucleotides not matched to a gene: 7. The CDR3 here is CSASELAGNYNEQFF. The CDR3 DNA is TGCAGTGCTAGTGAATTAGCGGGGAACTACAATGAGCAGTTCTTC.

This chain uses TRBV20-1 with TRBJ1-2, with D perhaps matching TRBD1 (5 bases). Germline V gene sequence: CDR1 DFQATT, CDR2 SNEGSKA (reference sequence). V was clipped by 5 bases and J by 10 bases, with 14 bases between them. There are 11 residues in the CDR3. The CDR3 sequence is CSALSTVSYTF. The CDR3 DNA is TGCAGTGCTCTATCGACAGTCTCCTACACCTTC.

This clonotype was observed a few times. The gene calls are TRBV12-3 or TRBV12-4 and TRBJ2-1; 7 bases are a match to TRBD1. The CDR3 runs to 13 residues. With 6 bases clipped from V and 4 bases from J, the junction kept 3 bases outside the gene matches. Here the CDR3 DNA reads TGTGCCAGCAGGGGACAGCAGTACAATGAGCAGTTCTTC. Translation gives CASRGQQYNEQFF.

This clonotype has ten or more counts. This rearrangement joins TRBV28 to TRBJ1-5; 8 bases are a match to TRBD1. The CDR3 loop spans 15 amino acids. Germline-derived CDR1 and CDR2 are MDHEN and SYDVKM. V lost 3 bases, J lost 5 bases, and 6 bases stayed unmatched. In DNA, the CDR3 is TGTGCCAGCAGTTTCGTCAGGGGGCCTTATCAGCCCCAGCATTTT. Translated: CASSFVRGPYQPQHF.

This chain uses TRBV11-2 with TRBJ2-1; TRBD1 agrees at 8 bases. With V trimmed by 5 bases and J by 3 bases, 9 bases remained unmatched. CDR3 length equals 16 residues. Germline CDR1 reads SGHAT; CDR2 reads FQNNGV. CDR3 nucleotide sequence: TGTGCCAGCAGCCCAACCCCGGGACAGGTCTACAATGAGCAGTTCTTC. This translates into CASSPTPGQVYNEQFF.